This entry lists 3 T cell receptor beta chains sequenced from one sample in a study of CD8+ T cells in alopecia areata. As the sequencing template, cDNA was produced by extracting RNA and reverse transcribing it. The data were produced by immunoSEQ multiplex PCR, yet TCRdb's version contains in-frame clones alone and is incomplete. The data show about 110,000 clones, 55% to 75% seen once. Sequenced sample: CD8+ T cells sorted from blood. Receptors were obtained from a human donor in good health.

In its sample, this clone was seen a few times. The J gene is TRBJ2-3, the V gene TRBV27; D uncertain. The CDR3 extends over 16 amino acids. Germline CDR1 is MNHEY and CDR2 is SMNVEV (reference sequence). Trimming pared 0 bases from V and 0 bases from J, leaving 10 bases between. The CDR3, as DNA: TGTGCCAGCAGTTTATCGTGGGTGACTAGCACAGATACGCAGTATTTT. This gives the protein CASSLSWVTSTDTQYF.

The chain joins TRBV5-6 to TRBJ2-1, with D tentatively TRBD2 (7 bases). There are 13 residues in the CDR3. V gave up 4 bases and J gave up 8 bases, with 13 bases separating them. Germline assignment: CDR1 SGHDT and CDR2 YYEEEE. CDR3 region: CASSAGAGDEQFF. In DNA, the CDR3 is TGTGCCAGCAGCGCGGGGGCGGGCGATGAGCAGTTCTTC.

The chain uses TRBV29-1 and TRBJ2-7; 12 bases agree with TRBD2. V shed 2 bases, J shed 6 bases, and the junction held 11 bases outside the gene matches. Germline assignment: CDR1 SQVTM and CDR2 ANQGSEA. The CDR3 length is 16 residues. CDR3 residues: CSVESPTSGSLTEQYF. CDR3 coding DNA: TGCAGCGTTGAATCCCCGACTAGCGGGAGTCTGACCGAGCAGTACTTC.